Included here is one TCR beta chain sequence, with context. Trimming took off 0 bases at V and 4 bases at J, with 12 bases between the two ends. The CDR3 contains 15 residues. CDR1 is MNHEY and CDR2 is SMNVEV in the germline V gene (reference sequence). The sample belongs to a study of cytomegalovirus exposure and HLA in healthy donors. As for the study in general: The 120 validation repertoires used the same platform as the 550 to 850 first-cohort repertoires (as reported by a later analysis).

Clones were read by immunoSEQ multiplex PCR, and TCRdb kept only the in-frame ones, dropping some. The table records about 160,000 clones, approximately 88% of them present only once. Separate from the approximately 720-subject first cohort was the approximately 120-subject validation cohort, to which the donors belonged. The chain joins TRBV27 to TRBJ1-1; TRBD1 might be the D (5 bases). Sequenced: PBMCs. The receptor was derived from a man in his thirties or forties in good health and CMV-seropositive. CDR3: CASSLSGRVGTEAFF. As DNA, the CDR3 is TGTGCCAGCAGTTTATCGGGCAGGGTGGGCACTGAAGCTTTCTTT.